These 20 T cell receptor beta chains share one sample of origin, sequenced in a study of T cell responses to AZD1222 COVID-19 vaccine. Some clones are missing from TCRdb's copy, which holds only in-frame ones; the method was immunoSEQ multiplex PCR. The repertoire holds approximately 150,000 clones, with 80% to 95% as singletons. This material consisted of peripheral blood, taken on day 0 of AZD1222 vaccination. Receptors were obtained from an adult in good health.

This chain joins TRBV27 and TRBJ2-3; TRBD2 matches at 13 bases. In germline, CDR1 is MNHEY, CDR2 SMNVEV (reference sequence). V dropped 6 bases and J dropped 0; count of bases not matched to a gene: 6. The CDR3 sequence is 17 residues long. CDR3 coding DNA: TGTGCCAGCAGGGAGGGACTAGCGGGGCCAAGCACAGATACGCAGTATTTT. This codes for CASREGLAGPSTDTQYF.

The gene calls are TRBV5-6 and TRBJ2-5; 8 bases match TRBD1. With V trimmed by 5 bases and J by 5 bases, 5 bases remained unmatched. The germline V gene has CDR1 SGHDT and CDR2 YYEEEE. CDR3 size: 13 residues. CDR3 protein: CASRTTGVETQYF. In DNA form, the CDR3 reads TGTGCCAGCAGAACGACAGGGGTGGAGACCCAGTACTTC.

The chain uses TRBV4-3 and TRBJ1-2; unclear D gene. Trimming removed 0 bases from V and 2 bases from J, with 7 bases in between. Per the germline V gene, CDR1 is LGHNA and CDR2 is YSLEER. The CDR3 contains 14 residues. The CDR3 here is CASSQDAGNYGYTF. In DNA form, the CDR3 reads TGCGCCAGCAGCCAAGACGCCGGGAACTATGGCTACACCTTC.

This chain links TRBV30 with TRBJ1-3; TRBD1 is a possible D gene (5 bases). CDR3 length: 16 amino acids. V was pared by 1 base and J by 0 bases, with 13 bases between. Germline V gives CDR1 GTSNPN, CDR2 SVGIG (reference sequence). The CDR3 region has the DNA TGTGCCTGGAGTGCTTGGGGCAGTAGCTCTGGAAACACCATATATTTT. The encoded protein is CAWSAWGSSSGNTIYF.

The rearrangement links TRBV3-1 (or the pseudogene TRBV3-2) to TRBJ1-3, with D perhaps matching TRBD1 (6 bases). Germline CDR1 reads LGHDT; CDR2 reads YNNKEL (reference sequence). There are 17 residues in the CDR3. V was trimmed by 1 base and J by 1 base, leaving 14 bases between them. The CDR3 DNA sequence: TGTGCCAGCAGCCAAGTGGGGGGCACTGGATCTGGAAACACCATATATTTT. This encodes CASSQVGGTGSGNTIYF.

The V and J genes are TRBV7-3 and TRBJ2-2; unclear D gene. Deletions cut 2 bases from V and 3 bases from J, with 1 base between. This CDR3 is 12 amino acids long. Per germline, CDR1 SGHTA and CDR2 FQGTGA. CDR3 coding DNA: TGTGCCAGCAGCTTAGACACCGGGGAGCTGTTTTTT. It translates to CASSLDTGELFF.

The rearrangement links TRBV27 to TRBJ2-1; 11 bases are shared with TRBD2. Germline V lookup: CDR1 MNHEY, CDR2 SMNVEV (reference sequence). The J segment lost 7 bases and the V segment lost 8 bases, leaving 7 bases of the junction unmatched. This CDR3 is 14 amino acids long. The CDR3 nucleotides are TGTGCCAGCGTACGACTAGCGGGGTCTAATGAGCAGTTCTTC. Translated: CASVRLAGSNEQFF.

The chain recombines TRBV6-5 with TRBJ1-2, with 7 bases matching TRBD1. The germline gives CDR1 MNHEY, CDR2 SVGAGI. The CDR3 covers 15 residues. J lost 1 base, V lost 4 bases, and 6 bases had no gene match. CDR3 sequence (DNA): TGTGCCAGCAGTTCCCAACAGGGGATTAACTATGGCTACACCTTC. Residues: CASSSQQGINYGYTF.

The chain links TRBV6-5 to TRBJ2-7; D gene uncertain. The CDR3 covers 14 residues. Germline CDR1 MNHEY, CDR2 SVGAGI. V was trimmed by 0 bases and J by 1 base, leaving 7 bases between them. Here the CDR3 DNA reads TGTGCCAGCAGTTACTCGGGCAAGTCCTACGAGCAGTACTTC. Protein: CASSYSGKSYEQYF.

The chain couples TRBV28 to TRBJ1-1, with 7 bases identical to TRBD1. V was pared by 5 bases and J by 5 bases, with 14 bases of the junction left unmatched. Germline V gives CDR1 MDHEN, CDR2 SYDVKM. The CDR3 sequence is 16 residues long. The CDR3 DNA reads TGTGCCAGCAGTCTTGAAGACAGGGCGGATAAGACTGAAGCTTTCTTT. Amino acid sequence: CASSLEDRADKTEAFF.

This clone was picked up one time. CDR3 DNA sequence: TGTGCCAGCAGCTCACCCCCCACAGAGACCCAGTACTTC. It yields the protein CASSSPPTETQYF. The chain couples TRBV7-2 to TRBJ2-5, with D unresolved. CDR1 and CDR2 (germline): SGHTA, FQGNSA. Trimming took off 4 bases at V and 4 bases at J, with 10 bases between the two ends. The CDR3 runs 13 residues.

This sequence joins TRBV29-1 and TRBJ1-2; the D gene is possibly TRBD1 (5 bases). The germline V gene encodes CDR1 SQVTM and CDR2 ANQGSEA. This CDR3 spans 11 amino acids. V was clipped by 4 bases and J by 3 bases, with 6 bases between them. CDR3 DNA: TGCAGCGTTGCGGGGGACTATGGCTACACCTTC. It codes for CSVAGDYGYTF.

CDR3 residues: CASTPGYEAFF. The CDR3 DNA reads TGTGCCAGCACTCCGGGGTATGAAGCTTTCTTT. This rearrangement joins TRBV6-6 to TRBJ1-1; D gene uncertain. Germline lookup yields CDR1 MNHNY and CDR2 SVGAGI (reference sequence). CDR3 length equals 11 residues. The V end lost 7 bases, the J end lost 7 bases, and 10 bases lay between the germline ends.

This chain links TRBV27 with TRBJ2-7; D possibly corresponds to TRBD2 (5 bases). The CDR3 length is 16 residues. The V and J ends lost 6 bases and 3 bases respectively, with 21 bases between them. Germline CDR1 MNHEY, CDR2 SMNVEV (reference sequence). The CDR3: CASSLSSRGIGYEQYF. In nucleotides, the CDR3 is TGTGCCAGCAGCTTGTCTTCCCGGGGTATTGGCTACGAGCAGTACTTC.

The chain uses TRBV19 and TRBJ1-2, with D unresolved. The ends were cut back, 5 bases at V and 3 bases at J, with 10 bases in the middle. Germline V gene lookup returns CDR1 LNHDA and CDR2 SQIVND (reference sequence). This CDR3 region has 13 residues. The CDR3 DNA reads TGTGCCAGTAGTCCCTCCGCGCACTATGGCTACACCTTC. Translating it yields CASSPSAHYGYTF.

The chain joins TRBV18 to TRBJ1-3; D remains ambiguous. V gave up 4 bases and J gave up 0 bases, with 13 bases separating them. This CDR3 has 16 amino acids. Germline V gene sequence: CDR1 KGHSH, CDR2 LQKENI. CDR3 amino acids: CASSLGRPSSGNTIYF. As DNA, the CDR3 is TGTGCCAGCTCACTTGGCCGCCCAAGCTCTGGAAACACCATATATTTT.

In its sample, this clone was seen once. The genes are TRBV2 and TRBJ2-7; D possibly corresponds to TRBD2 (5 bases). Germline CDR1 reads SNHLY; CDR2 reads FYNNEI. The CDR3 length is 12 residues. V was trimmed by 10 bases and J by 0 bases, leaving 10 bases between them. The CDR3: CATSGPSYEQYF. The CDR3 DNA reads TGTGCCACGAGCGGCCCCTCCTACGAGCAGTACTTC.

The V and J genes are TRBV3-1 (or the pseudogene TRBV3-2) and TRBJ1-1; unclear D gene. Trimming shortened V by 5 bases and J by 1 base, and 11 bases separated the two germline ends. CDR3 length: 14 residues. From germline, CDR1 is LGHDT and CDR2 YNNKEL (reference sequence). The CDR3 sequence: CASSYGRGNTEAFF. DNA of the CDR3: TGTGCCAGCAGCTACGGTCGGGGGAACACTGAAGCTTTCTTT.

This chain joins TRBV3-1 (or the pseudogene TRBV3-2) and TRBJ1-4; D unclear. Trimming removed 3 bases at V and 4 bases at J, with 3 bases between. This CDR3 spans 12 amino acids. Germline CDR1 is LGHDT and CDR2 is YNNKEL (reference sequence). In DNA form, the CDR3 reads TGTGCCAGCAGCCATTATAATGAAAAACTGTTTTTT. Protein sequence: CASSHYNEKLFF.

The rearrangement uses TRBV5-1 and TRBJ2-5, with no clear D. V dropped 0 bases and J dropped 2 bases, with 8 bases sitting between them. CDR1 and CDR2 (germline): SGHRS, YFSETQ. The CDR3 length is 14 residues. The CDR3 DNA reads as TGCGCCAGCAGCTTGGGGCTCAGACAAGAGACCCAGTACTTC. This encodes CASSLGLRQETQYF.